The entry that follows covers one T cell receptor beta chain sequence. It lacks a known antigen. No much larger clonotype is one base removed from it; base qualities were not supplied. These data belong to a study of T cell responses to AZD1222 COVID-19 vaccine (dated by TCRdb to about 2021). About the investigation overall: AZD1222 recipients whose second dose came at about 4 weeks and those whose second dose came at about 12 weeks were combined into one group, since spike-specific TCR depth and breadth did not differ between the two schedules. TCR sequencing covered more than 230 trial participants: 200 to 210 given two doses of AZD1222 and about 26 given two doses of MenACWY control vaccine. Trial participants were enrolled by age into subgroups of 18-55, 56-69 and 70-plus years, and 148, 28 and 57 TCR-sequenced participants, respectively, were included in these subgroups.

The paper as a whole reports these results and caveats: After two AZD1222 doses, spike-specific TCR breadth and depth were significantly higher than at day 0 and than in MenACWY recipients. Reportedly, close to half of the unique spike-specific TCRs recognized epitopes lying outside the regions that are mutated in the B.1.351 and B.1.1.7 variants. Vaccine-associated CD4 TCRs spanned the whole spike protein, with dominant responses in regions 160-218 and 743-854. Conclusions about previously exposed vaccinees are limited because only six or seven AZD1222 recipients were SARS-CoV-2 seropositive at baseline. The 56-69-year group was small, and its depth increase did not reach significance, likely because of low power. No day 14 peak-response samples were available, so repertoires were characterized only after the peak T cell response. Participants were mostly white British, with more females than males. The authors suggested clonal diversity may have been underestimated.

The sample's time point label, decoded: baseline before first vaccination. The vaccinee samples were drawn from two UK trials, COV001 and COV002, one of which was a single-blind randomized controlled phase 2/3 trial testing AZD1222 (ChAdOx1 nCoV-19) in healthy adults. Trial participant PBMC samples were collected at day 0 and day 28 after the second dose for TCRbeta chain sequencing. The CDR3 regions of human TCRbeta chains were subjected to immunosequencing. In the original analysis: Repertoire TCRs were checked for matches against a reference library of SARS-CoV-2-specific TCRs that had been generated using the MIRA antigen-specificity platform. Breadth was defined as the fraction of unique TCRs that were SARS-CoV-2-associated, and depth was defined as the fraction of total T cells that were SARS-CoV-2-associated. Using the MIRA data, every spike-specific TCR was mapped to the spike region that the TCR reacted to and assigned to either a CD4 or a CD8 class. Log10-transformed breadth and depth values were compared by one-way ANOVA with Sidak's multiple comparisons tests. As stored in TCRdb, this immuneACCESS dataset retains in-frame rearrangements with V and J assigned. A fraction of the clones does not appear; measured against another copy, unresolved V genes explain less than half of the discrepancy, and the remainder lacks a known reason. The DNA was the basis for D and trimming; V, J and clone size are from that table. The sample table lists about 97,000 clones, roughly 88% of them with a count of one. Of the sample, roughly 3% is held by the ten largest clones.

This clonotype originated in an adult in good health. Here the sequenced sample was peripheral blood, taken on day 0 of AZD1222 vaccination.

The DNA sequence reads TGTGCCAGCAGCTGGACAGGGAAAGATAACTATGGCTACACCTTC. This translates into CASSWTGKDNYGYTF. The chain employs TRBV11-2 and TRBJ1-2; 8 junctional bases match TRBD1. The CDR3 has 15 amino acids, counting the end cysteine and phenylalanine. This entry keeps only the CDR3 DNA: 45 bases, framed from base 1. V lost 4 bases and J lost 1 base, and the count of bases not matched to a germline gene is 5. The germline V gene sets CDR1 to SGHAT and CDR2 to FQNNGV.